This T cell receptor beta chain was documented in a study of T cell responses to AZD1222 COVID-19 vaccine. General study results and limits: Reports indicate that nearly half of spike-specific TCRs are directed at unmutated variant regions. White British donors predominated, females outnumbered males, and clonal diversity was possibly underestimated. No repertoire was sampled before or during the peak T cell response, only after it. At baseline, just a handful of AZD1222 recipients tested seropositive.

Worth noting for this clone: Its target is not known.

The CDR3 is made up of 11 amino acids. Germline CDR1 reads SGHTA; CDR2 reads FQGNSA. The germline V and J ends were trimmed by 5 bases and 4 bases, with 5 bases remaining between them. Measured with immunoSEQ multiplex PCR; TCRdb has only the in-frame clones, and not every one. The repertoire holds 130,000 to 150,000 clones, with around 90% as singletons. The V and J genes are TRBV7-2 and TRBJ1-2; D is unclear. The TCR was taken from an adult in good health. Source: peripheral blood, taken on day 0 of AZD1222 vaccination. The CDR3 spells CASSPSYGYTF. The DNA of the CDR3 is TGTGCCAGCAGCCCAAGCTATGGCTACACCTTC.